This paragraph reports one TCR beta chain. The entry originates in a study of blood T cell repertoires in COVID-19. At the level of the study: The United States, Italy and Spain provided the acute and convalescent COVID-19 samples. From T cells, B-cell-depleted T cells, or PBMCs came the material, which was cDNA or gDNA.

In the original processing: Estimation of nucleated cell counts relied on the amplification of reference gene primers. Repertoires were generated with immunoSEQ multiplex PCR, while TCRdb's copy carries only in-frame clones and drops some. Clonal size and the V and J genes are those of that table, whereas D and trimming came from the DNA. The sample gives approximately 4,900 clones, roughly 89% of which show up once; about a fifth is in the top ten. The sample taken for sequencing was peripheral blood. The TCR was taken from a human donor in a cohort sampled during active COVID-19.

CDR3 in DNA: TGCGCCAGCAGCCCCACGCCGGGAGGCTACAGCTCGGACGAGCAGTACTTC. It specifies CASSPTPGGYSSDEQYF. This chain connects TRBV5-1 to TRBJ2-7; 7 bases line up with TRBD2. The CDR3 has 17 amino acids. The J segment lost 5 bases and the V segment lost 4 bases, leaving 18 bases of the junction unmatched. From germline, CDR1 is SGHRS and CDR2 YFSETQ.